The clone carrying this T cell receptor beta chain was detected only a few times. The antigen is undetermined. The study ran its PCR with 60 Vbeta and 13 Jbeta primers. How the authors handled the data: Among the unique TCR beta chains that a later analysis counted, 80 million to 100 million in all, approximately 12 million were shared. The data were produced by immunoSEQ multiplex PCR, yet TCRdb's version contains in-frame clones alone and is incomplete. Clone size and V and J calls were adopted from that table, with D and trimming inferred from the DNA. The repertoire holds over 100,000 clones, with 79% as singletons. Each of the donors was a healthy bone marrow donor. The sample belongs to a study of cytomegalovirus exposure and HLA in healthy donors. Study outcomes and limitations: An Asian-associated ancestry cluster reportedly showed fewer N-insertions than the approximately 670-donor mean in a later analysis. Most observed TCR sequences were rare, whereas some public TCRs were detected in many donors.

The V gene end was trimmed by 3 bases and the J gene end by 8 bases; junction bases not matched to a gene: 3. CDR1 is SEHNR, CDR2 FQNEAQ, per germline (reference sequence). The CDR3 is made up of 12 amino acids. The V gene is TRBV7-9, the J gene TRBJ1-2, with 7 nucleotides matching TRBD1. Material for sequencing was PBMCs. This TCR derives from a male donor in good health and CMV-seronegative. In DNA form, the CDR3 reads TGTGCCAGCAGCTTCGCGGGACAGGGCTACACCTTC. The encoded protein is CASSFAGQGYTF.